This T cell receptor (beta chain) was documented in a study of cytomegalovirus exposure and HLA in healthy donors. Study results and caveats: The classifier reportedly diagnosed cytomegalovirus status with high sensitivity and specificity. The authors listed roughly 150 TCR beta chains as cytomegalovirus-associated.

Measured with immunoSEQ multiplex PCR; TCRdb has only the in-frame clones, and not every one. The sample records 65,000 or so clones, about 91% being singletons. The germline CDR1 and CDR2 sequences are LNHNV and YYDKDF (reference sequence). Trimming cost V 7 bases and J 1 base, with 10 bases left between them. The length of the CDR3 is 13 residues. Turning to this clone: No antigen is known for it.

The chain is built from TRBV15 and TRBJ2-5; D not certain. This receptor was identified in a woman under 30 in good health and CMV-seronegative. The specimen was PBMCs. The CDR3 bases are TGTGCCACCAATCAAGCGATCCAAGAGACCCAGTACTTC. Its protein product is CATNQAIQETQYF. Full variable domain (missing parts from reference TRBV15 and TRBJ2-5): DAMVIQNPRYQVTQFGKPVTLSCSQTLNHNVMYWYQQKSSQAPKLLFHYYDKDFNNEADTPDNFQSRRPNTSFCFLDIRSPGLGDTAMYLCATNQAIQETQYFGPGTRLLVL.